This TCR beta chain was retrieved from a study of T cells after yellow fever vaccination. From the 5' RACE reads, TCRdb called clonotypes with MiXCR, one entry per CDR3 protein. This repertoire shows some 130,000 distinct CDR3 sequences, under 8% found once; its top ten account for approximately 0.59%. The CDR3 sequence is 15 residues long. With 0 bases removed from V and 3 bases from J, the gap between germline ends came to 12 bases. The germline V gene has CDR1 DFQATT and CDR2 SNEGSKA (reference sequence). This clonotype has at least ten counts. The rearrangement joins TRBV20-1 to TRBJ1-3, with a possible D match to TRBD1 (6 bases). The sequence was collected from a man aged 30-40 years who received the YFV17D yellow fever vaccine. The sequencing here drew on CD4+ T cells sorted from PBMCs, taken 10 days after the yellow fever booster vaccination. The CDR3 reads CSARDPGAGGNTIYF. The CDR3 DNA is TGCAGTGCTAGAGATCCAGGGGCTGGTGGAAACACCATATATTTT.